These 18 T cell receptor beta chains were sequenced from one sample in a study of T cells in Graves' hyperthyroidism and ophthalmopathy. Using RNA transcripts as the source, TCR beta CDR3 regions were amplified. Researchers ran a first-round RT-PCR on the TCR CDR3 using the HTBI primer set. Using its own MiXCR run on the multiplex PCR reads, TCRdb lists one record per CDR3 protein. This sample yields approximately 720,000 distinct CDR3 sequences, of which around 20% are seen a single time; over 15% belongs to the top ten. The sequenced material came from blood. Receptor source: a woman aged 50 to 60 with Graves' hyperthyroidism that later progressed to Graves' ophthalmopathy.

The DNA for the CDR3 is TGTGCCAGCAGCCGTTCCCCCGGGACGAACTATGGCTACACCTTC. Encoded protein: CASSRSPGTNYGYTF. J is TRBJ1-2 and V is TRBV11-2, with D perhaps matching TRBD1 (5 bases). The CDR3 extends over 15 amino acids. The V gene lost 5 bases and the J gene lost 2 bases, with 15 bases spanning the gap. Per germline, CDR1 SGHAT and CDR2 FQNNGV.

This clonotype was detected a few times. This chain connects TRBV2 to TRBJ1-2; D unclear. V was pared by 7 bases and J by 4 bases, with 4 bases between. Germline values: CDR1 SNHLY, CDR2 FYNNEI. This CDR3 is built from 10 residues. CDR3 coding DNA: TGTGCCAGCATCATCTATGGCTACACCTTC. Translated, it gives CASIIYGYTF.

Only a few counts were recorded for this clonotype. The chain links TRBV25-1 to TRBJ1-1; D is unclear. This CDR3 region has 14 residues. CDR1 is MGHDK, CDR2 SYGVNS, per germline. The V and J ends lost 2 bases and 8 bases respectively, with 15 bases between them. CDR3 loop: CASSERFRQEEAFF. DNA of the CDR3: TGTGCCAGCAGTGAAAGGTTTAGGCAGGAAGAAGCTTTCTTT. Together with reference TRBV25-1 and TRBJ1-1, the CDR3 gives the full variable domain: EADIYQTPRYLVIGTGKKITLECSQTMGHDKMYWYQQDPGMELHLIHYSYGVNSTEKGDLSSESTVSRIRTEHFPLTLESARPSHTSQYLCASSERFRQEEAFFGQGTRLTVV.

This clonotype was observed many times. In DNA, the CDR3 is TGTGCCAGCAGCCAAGATCCGGTCGGAGGGATCTCCTACGAGCAGTACTTC. As protein: CASSQDPVGGISYEQYF. V usage is TRBV3-1 and J usage is TRBJ2-7, with D possibly being TRBD2 (6 bases). The CDR3 extends over 17 amino acids. Germline V CDR1 and CDR2: LGHDT, YNNKEL (reference sequence). V was clipped by 0 bases and J by 0 bases, with 15 bases between them.

This chain uses TRBV5-1 with TRBJ1-3; TRBD1 agrees at 10 bases. The V and J ends lost 4 bases and 4 bases, in that order; junction bases with no gene match: 2. This CDR3 has 14 residues. Germline V gene lookup returns CDR1 SGHRS and CDR2 YFSETQ. This CDR3 is CASSQTGGGNTIYF. The CDR3 DNA sequence: TGCGCCAGCAGCCAGACAGGGGGCGGAAACACCATATATTTT.

This clonotype was counted between two and nine times. The CDR3 reads CASRIGTDQPQHF. CDR3 sequence (DNA): TGTGCCAGCAGGATCGGGACAGATCAGCCCCAGCATTTT. This chain connects TRBV6-1 to TRBJ1-5; TRBD1 matches 7 bases. J gave up 5 bases and V 6 bases, and 4 bases lay outside the gene matches. This CDR3 is 13 amino acids long. CDR1 and CDR2 from the germline V gene are MNHNS and SASEGT.

The sample holds many counts of this clonotype. This chain joins TRBV5-1 and TRBJ1-2; D is undetermined. The V and J ends lost 2 bases and 4 bases respectively, with 9 bases between them. This CDR3 spans 13 amino acids. The germline V gene has CDR1 SGHRS and CDR2 YFSETQ. CDR3 bases: TGCGCCAGCAGCTTCCCGTTAGGCTATGGCTACACCTTC. It codes for CASSFPLGYGYTF.

This clonotype occurred many times. J is TRBJ2-2 and V is TRBV5-1; D remains ambiguous. The CDR3 sequence is 15 residues long. The germline gives CDR1 SGHRS, CDR2 YFSETQ. Trimming took 2 bases from V and 0 from J, leaving 8 bases between them. For the CDR3, the DNA is TGCGCCAGCAGCTTCCGGCAACCGAACACCGGGGAGCTGTTTTTT. Protein sequence: CASSFRQPNTGELFF.

This clonotype was seen at least ten times. Lacking the conserved final phenylalanine or tryptophan, this CDR3 likely reflects a read error. The J gene is TRBJ1-1, the V gene TRBV3-1; D is unclear. There are 16 residues in the CDR3. Trimming took off 1 base at V and 0 bases at J, with 12 bases between the two ends. From germline, CDR1 is LGHDT and CDR2 YNNKEL (reference sequence). CDR3 sequence reads: CASSQGFRVMNTEAFL. The CDR3 coding sequence is TGTGCCAGCAGCCAAGGGTTCCGGGTCATGAACACTGAAGCTTTCCTT.

This clonotype was found many times. V gene TRBV9 combines with J gene TRBJ1-1; D is possibly TRBD1 (6 bases). Between the trimmed V and J ends, which lost 4 bases and 2 bases, there was a span of 12 bases. The CDR3 consists of 14 residues. The germline CDR1 and CDR2 sequences are SGDLS and YYNGEE. The DNA for the CDR3 is TGTGCCAGCAGCAAGGGACACCAAAACACTGAAGCTTTCTTT. It is translated as CASSKGHQNTEAFF.

This clonotype came up many times. The V gene is TRBV5-6, the J gene TRBJ2-5, with D possibly TRBD1 on 5 matching bases. Trimming stripped 3 bases from V and 5 bases from J, with 14 bases between. The CDR3 runs to 14 residues. Germline values: CDR1 SGHDT, CDR2 YYEEEE. CDR3 bases: TGTGCCAGCAGCTCGGACCGGCCAGGGGAGACCCAGTACTTC. Translated, it gives CASSSDRPGETQYF.

V gene TRBV7-3 combines with J gene TRBJ2-1, with D tentatively TRBD2 (6 bases). V was clipped by 1 base and J by 8 bases, with 21 bases between them. This CDR3 comprises 17 residues. Germline V CDR1 and CDR2: SGHTA, FQGTGA. The CDR3 DNA reads as TGTGCCAGCAGCTTAAACCCCCGGGGAGGTTTGCGGGATGAGCAGTTCTTC. Translation: CASSLNPRGGLRDEQFF. Together with reference TRBV7-3 and TRBJ2-1, the CDR3 gives the full variable domain: GAGVSQTPSNKVTEKGKYVELRCDPISGHTALYWYRQSLGQGPEFLIYFQGTGAADDSGLPNDRFFAVRPEGSVSTLKIQRTERGDSAVYLCASSLNPRGGLRDEQFFGPGTRLTVL.

This clonotype occurred a few times. The chain employs TRBV20-1 and TRBJ1-6, with D possibly TRBD1 on 6 matching bases. V shed 5 bases and J shed 3 bases, with 17 bases lying between them. The CDR3 is made up of 16 amino acids. Germline V gene data show CDR1 as DFQATT and CDR2 as SNEGSKA (reference sequence). This CDR3 is CSAPIGQTLYNSPLHF. CDR3 in DNA: TGCAGTGCTCCCATAGGACAGACCCTCTATAATTCACCCCTCCACTTT.

This clonotype was detected many times. This sequence joins TRBV3-1 and TRBJ2-7; 7 bases map to TRBD2. The V and J ends lost 1 base and 4 bases, in that order; junction bases with no gene match: 7. Germline values: CDR1 LGHDT, CDR2 YNNKEL (reference sequence). The CDR3 sequence is 15 residues long. CDR3 nucleotides: TGTGCCAGCAGCCAAGTGTCTATCGGGGGGTACGAGCAGTACTTC. Translated: CASSQVSIGGYEQYF.

The chain joins TRBV5-1 to TRBJ1-5; 9 bases are shared with TRBD1. Germline CDR1 reads SGHRS; CDR2 reads YFSETQ. The CDR3 length is 16 residues. The trim removed 4 bases at V and 5 bases at J, leaving 10 bases unmatched. The CDR3, as DNA: TGCGCCAGCAGCCCGGGGACAGGGAAAGAAGATCAGCCCCAGCATTTT. It specifies CASSPGTGKEDQPQHF.

This clonotype was observed a few times. The rearrangement links TRBV27 to TRBJ2-7; D perhaps matches TRBD2 (5 bases). Germline V gives CDR1 MNHEY, CDR2 SMNVEV (reference sequence). The CDR3 is made up of 13 amino acids. V lost 4 bases and J 7 bases, leaving 14 bases between the germline ends. CDR3 DNA sequence: TGTGCCAGCAGTTATGAGCGGCTGCGGGAGCAGTACTTC. This sequence encodes CASSYERLREQYF.

There are many counts of this clonotype. V gene TRBV12-3 or TRBV12-4 combines with J gene TRBJ1-6, with D perhaps matching TRBD1 (5 bases). The CDR3 extends over 15 amino acids. V lost 3 bases and J 5 bases, leaving 11 bases between the germline ends. The CDR3 spells CASSFGTADNSPLHF. The CDR3 bases are TGTGCCAGCAGTTTCGGGACCGCGGATAATTCACCCCTCCACTTT.

This clonotype has only a few counts. J is TRBJ2-2 and V is TRBV12-3 or TRBV12-4, with D perhaps TRBD2 (6 bases). This CDR3 comprises 15 residues. The V and J ends lost 4 bases and 4 bases respectively, with 13 bases between them. CDR3 in DNA: TGTGCCAGCAGTTCAACCCGGACTACCACCGGGGAGCTGTTTTTT. Translation: CASSSTRTTTGELFF.